The present T cell receptor (beta chain) was sequenced within a study of blood T cell repertoires in COVID-19. For the study at large: The samples span acute and convalescent COVID-19 from the United States, Italy and Spain. PBMCs, B-cell-depleted T cells, or T cells provided the cDNA or gDNA that made up the material.

Seattle's enrolled individuals joined amid active infection and were then monitored longitudinally. Trimming took 4 bases from V and 5 from J; bases not matched to a gene: 5. The length of the CDR3 is 14 residues. The germline V gene encodes CDR1 LGHNT and CDR2 FRNRAP. The repertoire was sequenced with immunoSEQ multiplex PCR; TCRdb's copy has only in-frame clones and lacks some. The sample gives around 270,000 clones, about 91% of which show up once; 2.5% to 3% is in the top ten. This TCR was recovered from a person aged 18-29 years with COVID-19, enrolled during active disease. The specimen was peripheral blood. J is TRBJ2-5 and V is TRBV12-5, with 9 bases matching TRBD1. CDR3: CASGSTGGMETQYF. The CDR3 nucleotides are TGTGCTAGTGGTTCGACAGGGGGAATGGAGACCCAGTACTTC.